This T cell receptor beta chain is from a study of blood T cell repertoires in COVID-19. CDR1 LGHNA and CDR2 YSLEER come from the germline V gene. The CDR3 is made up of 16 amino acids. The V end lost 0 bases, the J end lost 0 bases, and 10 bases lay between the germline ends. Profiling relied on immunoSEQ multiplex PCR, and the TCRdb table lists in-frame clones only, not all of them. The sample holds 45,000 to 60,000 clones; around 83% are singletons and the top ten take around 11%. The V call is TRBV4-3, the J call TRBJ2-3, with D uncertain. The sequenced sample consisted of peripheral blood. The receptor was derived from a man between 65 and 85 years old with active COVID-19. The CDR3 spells CASSQEERPSTDTQYF. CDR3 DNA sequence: TGCGCCAGCAGCCAAGAGGAGCGTCCTAGCACAGATACGCAGTATTTT.